The entry that follows covers one T cell receptor beta chain sequence. The sample originates from a study of blood T cell repertoires in COVID-19. Overall study: COVID-19 samples from acute and convalescent phases originated in the United States, Italy and Spain.

Germline V lookup: CDR1 MNHEY, CDR2 SVGAGI. There are 14 residues in the CDR3. After removal of 7 bases from V and 6 bases from J, the junction contained 8 bases not matched to a gene. Here immunoSEQ multiplex PCR was the method, and the copy in TCRdb shows in-frame clones only, minus some. The sample lists 120,000 to 150,000 clones; around 84% were seen once. The gene calls are TRBV6-5 and TRBJ1-4, with 7 bases aligning to TRBD1. The TCR was taken from a human donor in a cohort sampled during active COVID-19. Input material: peripheral blood. The CDR3: CASMRDRVDEKLFF. The CDR3 nucleotides are TGTGCCAGCATGAGAGACAGGGTAGATGAAAAACTGTTTTTT.